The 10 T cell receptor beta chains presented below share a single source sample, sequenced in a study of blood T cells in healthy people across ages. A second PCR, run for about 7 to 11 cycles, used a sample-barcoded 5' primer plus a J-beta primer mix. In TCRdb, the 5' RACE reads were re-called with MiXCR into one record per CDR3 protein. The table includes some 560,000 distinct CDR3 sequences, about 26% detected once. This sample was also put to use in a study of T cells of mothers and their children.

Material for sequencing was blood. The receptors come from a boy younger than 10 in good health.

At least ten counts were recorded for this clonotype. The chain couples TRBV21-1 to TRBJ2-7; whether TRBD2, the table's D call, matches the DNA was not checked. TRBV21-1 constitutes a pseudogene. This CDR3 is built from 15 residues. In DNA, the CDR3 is TGTGCCAGCACCCTAGCGGGAGGGCCCTCCTACGAGCAGTACTTC. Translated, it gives CASTLAGGPSYEQYF.

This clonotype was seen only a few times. CDR3 DNA: TGTGCCAGCAGCCAAGATCCGGGGAAACAGCCCCAGCATTTT. This codes for CASSQDPGKQPQHF. This chain joins TRBV3-1 and TRBJ1-5; D remains unclear. The CDR3 sequence is 14 residues long. The V end was cut by 0 bases, the J end by 7 bases, with 10 bases between. Germline V gene lookup returns CDR1 LGHDT and CDR2 YNNKEL (reference sequence).

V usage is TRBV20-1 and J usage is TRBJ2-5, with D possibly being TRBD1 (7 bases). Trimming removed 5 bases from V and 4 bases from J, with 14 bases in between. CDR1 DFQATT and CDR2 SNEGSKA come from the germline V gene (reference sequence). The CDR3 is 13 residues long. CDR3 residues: CSAPGTAGETQYF. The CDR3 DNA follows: TGCAGTGCTCCTGGGACAGCGGGAGAGACCCAGTACTTC.

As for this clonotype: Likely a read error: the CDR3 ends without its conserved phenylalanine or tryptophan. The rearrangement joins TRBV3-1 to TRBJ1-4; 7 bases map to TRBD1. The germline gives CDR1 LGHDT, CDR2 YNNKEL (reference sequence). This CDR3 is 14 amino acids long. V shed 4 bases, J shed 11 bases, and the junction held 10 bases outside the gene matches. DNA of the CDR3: TGTGCCAGCAGCCTAACCGACAGGGTTGGGAAACTGTTTTCT. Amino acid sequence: CASSLTDRVGKLFS.

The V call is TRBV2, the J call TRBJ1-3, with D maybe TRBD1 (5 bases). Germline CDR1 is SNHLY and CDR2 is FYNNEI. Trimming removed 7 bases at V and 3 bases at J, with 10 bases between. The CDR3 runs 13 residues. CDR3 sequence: CASKAGDGNTIYF. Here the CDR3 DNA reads TGTGCCAGCAAAGCGGGGGATGGAAACACCATATATTTT.

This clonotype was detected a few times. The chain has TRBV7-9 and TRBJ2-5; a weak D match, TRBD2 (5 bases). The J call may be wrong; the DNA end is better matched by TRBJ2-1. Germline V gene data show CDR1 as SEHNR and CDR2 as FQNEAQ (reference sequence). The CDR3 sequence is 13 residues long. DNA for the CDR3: TGTGCCAGCAGCTTAGCGCGGGTCAATGAGCAGTTCTTC. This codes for CASSLARVNEQFF.

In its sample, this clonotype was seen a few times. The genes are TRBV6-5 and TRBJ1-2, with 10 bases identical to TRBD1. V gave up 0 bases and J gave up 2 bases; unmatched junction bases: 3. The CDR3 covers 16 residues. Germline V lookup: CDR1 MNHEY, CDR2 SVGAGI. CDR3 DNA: TGTGCCAGCAGTTACTCAGAGACAGGGGGCAACTATGGCTACACCTTC. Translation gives CASSYSETGGNYGYTF.

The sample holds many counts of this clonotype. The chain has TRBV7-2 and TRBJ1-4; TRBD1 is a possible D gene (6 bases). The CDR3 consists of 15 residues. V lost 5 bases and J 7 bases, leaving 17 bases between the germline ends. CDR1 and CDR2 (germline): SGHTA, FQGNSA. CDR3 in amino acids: CASSKAPGASEKLFF. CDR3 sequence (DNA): TGTGCCAGCAGCAAGGCTCCAGGGGCGAGTGAAAAACTGTTTTTT.

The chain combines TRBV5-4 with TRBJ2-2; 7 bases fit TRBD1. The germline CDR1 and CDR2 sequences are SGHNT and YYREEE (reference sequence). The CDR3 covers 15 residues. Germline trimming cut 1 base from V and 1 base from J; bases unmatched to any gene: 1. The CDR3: CASSLWTGNTGELFF. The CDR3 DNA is TGTGCCAGCAGCTTGTGGACAGGGAACACCGGGGAGCTGTTTTTT.

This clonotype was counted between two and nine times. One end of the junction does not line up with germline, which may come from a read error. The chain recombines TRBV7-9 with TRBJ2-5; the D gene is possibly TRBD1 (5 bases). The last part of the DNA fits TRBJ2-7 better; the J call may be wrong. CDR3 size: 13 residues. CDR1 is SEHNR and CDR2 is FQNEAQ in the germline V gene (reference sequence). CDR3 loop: CACSPTETYEQYF. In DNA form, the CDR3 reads TGTGCCTGCAGCCCGACAGAGACCTACGAGCAGTACTTC.